These 16 T cell receptor beta chains were sequenced from one sample in a study of glioma-infiltrating T cells. Amplification of TCR alpha and beta CDR3 regions from RNA used iRepertoire nested multiplex PCR. TCRdb called the multiplex PCR reads again in MiXCR, with one record for every CDR3 protein. The repertoire holds around 350,000 distinct CDR3 sequences, 41% seen once, with approximately 12% in the top ten. The sample consisted of glioma tissue, nonneoplastic brain tissue, or PBMCs (not recorded which). The receptors come from a human donor with low-grade glioma or glioblastoma, undergoing nonglioma brain surgery, or in good health (not recorded which).

A few counts support this clonotype. This chain links TRBV20-1 with TRBJ2-7; D is perhaps TRBD2 (6 bases). The CDR3 sequence is 15 residues long. Germline V lookup: CDR1 DFQATT, CDR2 SNEGSKA (reference sequence). The ends were cut back, 1 base at V and 2 bases at J, with 15 bases in the middle. The CDR3 reads CSARVPGPGAYEQYF. CDR3 nucleotide sequence: TGCAGTGCTAGAGTTCCGGGTCCGGGGGCCTACGAGCAGTACTTC.

The V call is TRBV6-2 or TRBV6-3, the J call TRBJ2-7; 8 positions match TRBD2. There are 17 residues in the CDR3. V lost 3 bases and J lost 5; bases outside the gene matches: 15. Per the germline V gene, CDR1 is MNHEY and CDR2 is SVGEGT. CDR3 in amino acids: CASSYFSWSGSPDEQYF. The CDR3, as DNA: TGTGCCAGCAGTTATTTCTCTTGGAGCGGGAGCCCAGACGAGCAGTACTTC.

The rearrangement uses TRBV4-2 and TRBJ2-7; weak D call: TRBD1 (5 bases). Trimming pared 0 bases from V and 5 bases from J, leaving 14 bases between. Germline V CDR1 and CDR2: LGHNA, YNFKEQ. This CDR3 is built from 15 residues. CDR3 amino acids: CASSQEGIGADEQYF. CDR3 in DNA: TGTGCCAGCAGCCAAGAGGGGATAGGGGCTGACGAGCAGTACTTC.

At least ten counts were recorded for this clonotype. The chain couples TRBV6-5 to TRBJ2-7, with D unclear. V lost 0 bases to trimming and J lost 4 bases, with 13 bases between them. The CDR3 consists of 15 residues. CDR1 and CDR2 from the germline V gene are MNHEY and SVGAGI. The CDR3 DNA sequence: TGTGCCAGCAGTTACTCGACTGGGTCTAAGTACGAGCAGTACTTC. Amino acids: CASSYSTGSKYEQYF.

Remarks on this clonotype: A much larger clone lies one base from this, so it may be a read error. The gene calls are TRBV28 and TRBJ2-3; D is unclear. Per the germline V gene, CDR1 is MDHEN and CDR2 is SYDVKM. The CDR3 is 13 amino acids. The ends were cut back, 4 bases at V and 5 bases at J, with 10 bases in the middle. In DNA, the CDR3 is TGTGCCAGCAGTTCCCGACTTGGAGATACGCAGTATTTT. This sequence encodes CASSSRLGDTQYF.

This clonotype occurred a few times. This chain links TRBV6-1 with TRBJ1-4; D is possibly TRBD1 (5 bases). The CDR3 consists of 14 residues. V dropped 8 bases and J dropped 8 bases, with 18 bases sitting between them. CDR1 and CDR2 from the germline V gene are MNHNS and SASEGT. As DNA, the CDR3 is TGTGCCAGCCAACGGGACGACGGCCAAGAAAAACTGTTTTTT. It translates to CASQRDDGQEKLFF.

Regarding this clonotype: Sequence at one end of the junction differs from germline and may be a read error. J is TRBJ2-3 and V is TRBV27; tentative D call: TRBD2 (5 bases). The CDR3 runs to 13 residues. CDR1 is MNHEY, CDR2 SMNVEV, per germline (reference sequence). This CDR3 is CVSSIIARDRQYF. The CDR3 bases are TGTGTTAGCAGTATCATAGCGAGAGATAGGCAGTATTTT.

This clonotype was counted ten times or more. The chain employs TRBV28 and TRBJ1-2, with D possibly TRBD1 on 6 matching bases. The CDR3 covers 13 residues. Germline V gene lookup returns CDR1 MDHEN and CDR2 SYDVKM. The ends were cut back, 2 bases at V and 7 bases at J, with 11 bases in the middle. CDR3 in DNA: TGTGCCAGCAGTTTACAGAGGGGGGCTGGCTACACCTTC. It specifies CASSLQRGAGYTF.

With regard to this clonotype: One end of the junction fails to match germline, which may point to a read error. CDR3 residues: CANSQGQGGQHF. Here the CDR3 DNA reads TGTGCCAACAGCCAAGGACAGGGAGGCCAGCATTTT. The gene calls are TRBV3-1 and TRBJ1-5; 8 bases are shared with TRBD1. There are 12 residues in the CDR3. Per germline, CDR1 LGHDT and CDR2 YNNKEL (reference sequence).

This rearrangement joins TRBV20-1 to TRBJ1-2, with 8 bases matching TRBD1. The CDR3 loop spans 16 amino acids. Looked up from germline, CDR1 is DFQATT and CDR2 is SNEGSKA (reference sequence). The trim removed 0 bases at V and 8 bases at J, leaving 14 bases unmatched. In nucleotides, the CDR3 is TGCAGTGCTAGAGACCGGACAGGGATTAGGAATTCGGGCTACACCTTC. It specifies CSARDRTGIRNSGYTF.

CDR3 DNA sequence: TGTGCCAGCAGTTTCCGTCACGGCTACCAAGAGACCCAGTACTTC. This gives the protein CASSFRHGYQETQYF. The V gene is TRBV28, the J gene TRBJ2-5; D unclear. CDR1 and CDR2 from the germline V gene are MDHEN and SYDVKM. Deletions cut 3 bases from V and 0 bases from J, with 11 bases between. The CDR3 loop spans 15 amino acids.

Of note for this clonotype: The germline gene is not matched at one end of the junction; a read error may be the cause. The gene calls are TRBV27 and TRBJ1-5; weak D call: TRBD1 (5 bases). Germline values: CDR1 MNHEY, CDR2 SMNVEV (reference sequence). The CDR3 is 17 residues long. DNA of the CDR3: TGTGCCAGCAGTTTACGAGGGGCTGGGTATAGCAATCAGCCCCAGGATTTT. It codes for CASSLRGAGYSNQPQDF.

In the case of this clonotype: Mismatch with germline at one junction end may stem from a read error. J is TRBJ1-1 and V is TRBV20-1; D unresolved. The germline gives CDR1 DFQATT, CDR2 SNEGSKA (reference sequence). The CDR3 spans 14 residues. DNA of the CDR3: TGCGGTGCTAGAGATTTGGGCAGAAACACTGAAGCTTTCTTT. This translates into CGARDLGRNTEAFF.

The J gene is TRBJ2-7, the V gene TRBV27; 7 bases fit TRBD2. The CDR3 covers 16 residues. Germline loops: CDR1 MNHEY, CDR2 SMNVEV (reference sequence). After removal of 5 bases from V and 1 base from J, the junction contained 11 bases not matched to a gene. As DNA, the CDR3 is TGTGCCAGCAGTCACGGGGGGTTTTTTACTTCCTACGAGCAGTACTTC. Its translation: CASSHGGFFTSYEQYF.

The V and J genes are TRBV2 and TRBJ1-2; D is ambiguous. Trimming took 3 bases from V and 0 from J, leaving 8 bases between them. CDR1 and CDR2 (germline): SNHLY, FYNNEI. The CDR3 sequence is 14 residues long. The DNA of the CDR3 is TGTGCCAGCAGTGATGGGCCAGCTAACTATGGCTACACCTTC. Translated: CASSDGPANYGYTF. The entire variable domain, with the rest obtained from reference TRBV2 and TRBJ1-2, is as follows: EPEVTQTPSHQVTQMGQEVILRCVPISNHLYFYWYRQILGQKVEFLVSFYNNEISEKSEIFDDQFSVERPDGSNFTLKIRSTKLEDSAMYFCASSDGPANYGYTFGSGTRLTVV.

This sequence joins TRBV19 and TRBJ2-1, with 13 bases lining up with TRBD2. Germline values: CDR1 LNHDA, CDR2 SQIVND (reference sequence). The CDR3 has 16 amino acids. After removal of 2 bases from V and 5 bases from J, the junction contained 3 bases not matched to a gene. The CDR3 reads CASSILTSGRNNEQFF. In DNA form, the CDR3 reads TGTGCCAGTAGTATACTGACTAGCGGGAGGAACAATGAGCAGTTCTTC.